The next 29 T cell receptor beta chains were all read from a single sample in a study of shared clonotypes between healthy human individuals. Libraries were prepared by immunoSEQ multiplex PCR; TCRdb keeps only in-frame clonotypes and omits some of them. The repertoire holds about 980,000 clones, with around three quarters as singletons. The sequenced material came from memory CD4+ T cells sorted from blood. Subset denoted: CD45RA-negative fraction. The receptor set was obtained from a man between 18 and 35 years old in good health.

In regard to this clone: Other DNA variants within this sample encode the same CDR3. The rearrangement links TRBV28 to TRBJ2-7; 9 bases are a match to TRBD1. Germline assignment: CDR1 MDHEN and CDR2 SYDVKM. V shed 5 bases, J shed 4 bases, and the junction held 6 bases outside the gene matches. The CDR3 has 14 residues. The DNA for the CDR3 is TGTGCCAGCAGTCCCTCGGACAGGGGTTACGAGCAGTACTTC. Protein product: CASSPSDRGYEQYF.

V is TRBV11-2 and J is TRBJ1-2; D perhaps matches TRBD1 (5 bases). Trimming took off 1 base at V and 8 bases at J, with 11 bases between the two ends. The CDR3 sequence is 13 residues long. Germline lookup yields CDR1 SGHAT and CDR2 FQNNGV. CDR3: CASSLGGVGGYTF. Written as DNA, the CDR3 is TGTGCCAGCAGCTTAGGGGGGGTAGGCGGCTACACCTTC.

The chain carries TRBV6-1 and TRBJ1-4; D unresolved. CDR1 is MNHNS and CDR2 is SASEGT in the germline V gene. The CDR3 runs 14 residues. The ends were cut back, 3 bases at V and 8 bases at J, with 13 bases in the middle. The DNA of the CDR3 is TGTGCCAGCAGTGAGAGCAGCGCGGGGGAAAAACTGTTTTTT. Translating it yields CASSESSAGEKLFF.

The chain recombines TRBV18 with TRBJ2-2, with D perhaps matching TRBD1 (5 bases). This CDR3 has 14 amino acids. From germline, CDR1 is KGHSH and CDR2 LQKENI. Trimming pared 6 bases from V and 7 bases from J, leaving 15 bases between. Written as DNA, the CDR3 is TGTGCCAGCTCGCCAGGACAAGGAGTCGGGGAGCTGTTTTTT. It encodes CASSPGQGVGELFF.

V usage is TRBV18 and J usage is TRBJ1-5; D unresolved. The germline V gene has CDR1 KGHSH and CDR2 LQKENI. The V end was cut by 3 bases, the J end by 7 bases, with 25 bases between. The CDR3 is 18 residues long. The DNA of the CDR3 is TGTGCCAGCTCACCCATGGACGTTTTCGCCGGTTCTGGACAGCCCCAGCATTTT. It codes for CASSPMDVFAGSGQPQHF.

Turning to this clone: The sample has other DNA sequences that encode this CDR3 too. The rearrangement joins TRBV7-2 to TRBJ2-7; D may correspond to TRBD1 or TRBD2 (5 bases each). The V gene lost 3 bases and the J gene lost 0 bases, with 9 bases spanning the gap. Germline V gene lookup returns CDR1 SGHTA and CDR2 FQGNSA. The CDR3 runs 14 residues. CDR3 loop: CASSFGGRSYEQYF. The CDR3 bases are TGTGCCAGCAGCTTTGGGGGACGCTCCTACGAGCAGTACTTC.

V is TRBV19 and J is TRBJ1-2; weak D call: TRBD1 (6 bases). V was shortened by 4 bases and J by 4 bases, with 10 bases between the two germline ends. The CDR3 consists of 13 residues. In germline, CDR1 is LNHDA, CDR2 SQIVND (reference sequence). For the CDR3, the DNA is TGTGCCAGTAGTACAGGGGACTTCTATGGCTACACCTTC. Translated, it gives CASSTGDFYGYTF.

V and J are TRBV19 and TRBJ2-3; TRBD1 matches 12 bases. The CDR3 contains 16 residues. Trimming removed 5 bases from V and 5 bases from J; junction bases left unmatched: 8. CDR1 is LNHDA, CDR2 SQIVND, per germline (reference sequence). CDR3 sequence: CASSPWGQGAKDTQYF. CDR3 bases: TGTGCCAGTAGTCCCTGGGGACAGGGGGCGAAAGATACGCAGTATTTT.

This clone has more than one count but fewer than ten. This chain links TRBV29-1 with TRBJ2-7; possible D gene TRBD1, 6 bases. Trimming left V 5 bases short and J 0 bases short, with 14 bases between. The CDR3 consists of 14 residues. Germline V gene lookup returns CDR1 SQVTM and CDR2 ANQGSEA. The CDR3 coding sequence is TGCAGCGTTTTAAGCAGGGGCGACTCCTACGAGCAGTACTTC. Translation gives CSVLSRGDSYEQYF.

On this clone: Distinct nucleotide sequences in the sample also encode this CDR3. J is TRBJ1-3 and V is TRBV5-1; D ambiguous. The CDR3 extends over 14 amino acids. Germline V gene sequence: CDR1 SGHRS, CDR2 YFSETQ. V dropped 0 bases and J dropped 0 bases, with 4 bases sitting between them. CDR3 sequence reads: CASSLGDSGNTIYF. DNA for the CDR3: TGCGCCAGCAGCTTGGGTGACTCTGGAAACACCATATATTTT.

The V and J genes are TRBV6-1 and TRBJ1-5; D unclear. V lost 2 bases, J lost 0 bases, and 17 bases lay in between. The CDR3 is 18 amino acids. Germline CDR1 and CDR2: MNHNS and SASEGT. The CDR3 sequence: CASSETVAYAISNQPQHF. The CDR3, as DNA: TGTGCCAGCAGTGAAACGGTGGCCTATGCTATTAGCAATCAGCCCCAGCATTTT.

This chain connects TRBV5-1 to TRBJ2-2; 9 nucleotides line up with TRBD1. Unmatched junction bases numbered 8, after V lost 4 bases and J lost 7 bases. The CDR3 has 15 residues. The germline V gene encodes CDR1 SGHRS and CDR2 YFSETQ. CDR3 bases: TGCGCCAGCAGCCCCGGGACAGGGACGGGCGGGGAGCTGTTTTTT. Amino acid sequence: CASSPGTGTGGELFF.

This clone was recorded once. The V and J genes are TRBV2 and TRBJ2-2; unclear D gene. With 4 bases removed from V and 8 bases from J, the gap between germline ends came to 11 bases. The germline CDR1 and CDR2 sequences are SNHLY and FYNNEI. The CDR3 is 13 amino acids. The CDR3 here is CASSGIKRGELFF. In DNA form, the CDR3 reads TGTGCCAGCAGTGGGATCAAGAGGGGGGAGCTGTTTTTT.

The chain has TRBV7-2 and TRBJ2-7, with TRBD2 matching 12 bases. The CDR3 runs 15 residues. From germline, CDR1 is SGHTA and CDR2 FQGNSA. The J segment lost 0 bases and the V segment lost 5 bases, leaving 2 bases of the junction unmatched. CDR3 residues: CASSQTSGSSYEQYF. CDR3 in DNA: TGTGCCAGCAGCCAGACTAGCGGGAGCTCCTACGAGCAGTACTTC.

The genes are TRBV6-1 and TRBJ1-1, with D maybe TRBD1 (5 bases). The germline CDR1 and CDR2 sequences are MNHNS and SASEGT. The CDR3 contains 13 residues. Between the trimmed V and J ends, which lost 3 bases and 10 bases, there was a span of 15 bases. The CDR3 nucleotides are TGTGCCAGCAGTGAGGTTGGGACGGCTCGAGCTTTCTTT. Translation: CASSEVGTARAFF.

The chain carries TRBV4-1 and TRBJ2-3; D is uncertain. The CDR3 sequence is 17 residues long. V was pared by 4 bases and J by 1 base, with 18 bases between. The V gene's germline CDR1 is MGHRA and CDR2 YSYEKL. CDR3 nucleotides: TGCGCCAGCAGCCCCGGCGCGTCACGGATTGGCACAGATACGCAGTATTTT. Its translation: CASSPGASRIGTDTQYF.

A remark on this clone: This sample includes further DNA sequences coding for the same CDR3. The J gene is TRBJ2-7, the V gene TRBV5-1; 10 bases fit TRBD2. Germline assignment: CDR1 SGHRS and CDR2 YFSETQ. This CDR3 region has 14 residues. Trimming took 4 bases from V and 2 from J; bases not matched to a gene: 3. The CDR3 sequence: CASSVTSGTYEQYF. The CDR3 DNA reads as TGCGCCAGCAGCGTTACTAGCGGGACCTACGAGCAGTACTTC.

V usage is TRBV18 and J usage is TRBJ2-1, with no clear D. The CDR3 contains 13 residues. Per the germline V gene, CDR1 is KGHSH and CDR2 is LQKENI. V lost 0 bases and J lost 8, with 8 bases in between. The CDR3 here is CASSPPLIDEQFF. CDR3 DNA sequence: TGTGCCAGCTCACCACCTCTTATCGATGAGCAGTTCTTC.

This clone was seen a handful of times. V and J are TRBV2 and TRBJ2-2; D might be TRBD1 (5 bases). The V end was cut by 0 bases, the J end by 5 bases, with 22 bases between. The CDR3 sequence is 19 residues long. CDR1 and CDR2 from the germline V gene are SNHLY and FYNNEI. The chain's CDR3 is CASSEAFHSGLILTGELFF. The DNA for the CDR3 is TGTGCCAGCAGTGAAGCCTTTCATTCAGGGCTGATACTTACCGGGGAGCTGTTTTTT.

This clone was observed once. The V call is TRBV27, the J call TRBJ2-1; 11 nucleotides match TRBD2. In germline, CDR1 is MNHEY, CDR2 SMNVEV (reference sequence). The CDR3 runs to 20 residues. J gave up 0 bases and V 5 bases, and 15 bases lay outside the gene matches. The DNA of the CDR3 is TGTGCCAGCAGTCCGTACATGGCTAGCGGGAGGAAGAGCTCCTACAATGAGCAGTTCTTC. It codes for CASSPYMASGRKSSYNEQFF.

The chain combines TRBV5-6 with TRBJ1-1, with TRBD1 matching 7 bases. This CDR3 has 14 residues. The germline gives CDR1 SGHDT, CDR2 YYEEEE. V gave up 7 bases and J gave up 11 bases; unmatched junction bases: 17. The DNA for the CDR3 is TGTGCCAGCGCCAGGGGGGTGTCTCTGCGGTACGCTTTCTTT. As protein: CASARGVSLRYAFF. Full variable domain (rest looked up from reference TRBV5-6 and TRBJ1-1): DAGVTQSPTHLIKTRGQQVTLRCSPKSGHDTVSWYQQALGQGPQFIFQYYEEEERQRGNFPDRFSGHQFPNYSSELNVNALLLGDSALYLCASARGVSLRYAFFGQGTRLTVV.

This clone showed up just a few times. The genes are TRBV6-6 and TRBJ2-3; 9 bases align to TRBD2. The CDR3 consists of 15 residues. The V segment lost 6 bases and the J segment 6 bases; nucleotides outside the gene matches: 10. Germline values: CDR1 MNHNY, CDR2 SVGAGI (reference sequence). The CDR3 DNA follows: TGTGCCAGCAGGTTAGCGGGAGCTCCAGGGGATACGCAGTATTTT. This translates into CASRLAGAPGDTQYF.

The rearrangement uses TRBV19 and TRBJ2-7; 8 bases are shared with TRBD1. V lost 7 bases, J lost 1 base, and 6 bases stayed unmatched. The CDR3 totals 14 residues. The germline CDR1 and CDR2 sequences are LNHDA and SQIVND (reference sequence). The CDR3 sequence: CASNPGGASYEQYF. The CDR3 DNA is TGTGCCAGTAATCCAGGGGGCGCGTCCTACGAGCAGTACTTC.

The chain has TRBV6-1 and TRBJ2-7, with 10 bases that match TRBD1. The V gene's germline CDR1 is MNHNS and CDR2 SASEGT. Trimming cost V 6 bases and J 2 bases; bases outside gene matches: 7. The CDR3 has 15 residues. Here the CDR3 reads CASRPRGTGAYEQYF. CDR3 nucleotide sequence: TGTGCCAGCAGGCCCAGGGGGACAGGGGCCTACGAGCAGTACTTC.

The table lists this clone with a count of one. V usage is TRBV11-1 and J usage is TRBJ2-5; TRBD2 matches at 12 bases. The CDR3 runs 16 residues. V shed 3 bases and J 2 bases; nucleotides not matched to a gene: 4. Germline values: CDR1 SGHAT, CDR2 FQDESV (reference sequence). The chain's CDR3 is CASSFGLAGRQETQYF. The CDR3 bases are TGTGCCAGCAGCTTTGGACTAGCGGGGAGACAAGAGACCCAGTACTTC.

This sequence joins TRBV28 and TRBJ2-7; 10 bases align to TRBD2. Germline V gene sequence: CDR1 MDHEN, CDR2 SYDVKM. The CDR3 sequence is 15 residues long. V lost 4 bases, J lost 0 bases, and 3 bases stayed unmatched. The CDR3 protein is CASSSSGGVSYEQYF. CDR3 nucleotide sequence: TGTGCCAGCAGTTCTAGCGGGGGAGTCTCCTACGAGCAGTACTTC.

The chain links TRBV6-1 to TRBJ2-7, with D possibly matching TRBD2 (5 bases). The germline gives CDR1 MNHNS, CDR2 SASEGT. V dropped 8 bases and J dropped 5 bases, with 13 bases sitting between them. This CDR3 is built from 12 residues. The CDR3 region is CASGPARDEQYF. CDR3 in DNA: TGTGCCAGCGGACCAGCGAGGGACGAGCAGTACTTC.

The table lists this clone with a few counts. This sequence joins TRBV4-1 and TRBJ1-3; a possible D gene is TRBD1 (5 bases). This CDR3 is built from 17 residues. Trimming shortened V by 2 bases and J by 1 base, and 15 bases separated the two germline ends. Germline V lookup: CDR1 MGHRA, CDR2 YSYEKL. The CDR3 sequence is CASSQSHLGGSGNTIYF. The CDR3 nucleotides read TGCGCCAGCAGCCAATCCCACTTGGGGGGGTCTGGAAACACCATATATTTT.

The chain uses TRBV5-4 and TRBJ2-7; 7 positions agree with TRBD2. Losses at the gene ends were 4 bases for V and 2 bases for J; bases not matched to a gene: 6. CDR1 is SGHNT and CDR2 is YYREEE in the germline V gene (reference sequence). CDR3 length: 14 residues. The DNA for the CDR3 is TGTGCCAGCAGCCTAGCGGACTTACCCTACGAGCAGTACTTC. Amino acids: CASSLADLPYEQYF.